The rows below give T cell receptor beta chains drawn from one sample of a study of identical twins. Each CDR3 protein gets one entry after TCRdb re-called the 5' RACE reads with MiXCR. The sample shows 400,000 to 500,000 distinct CDR3 sequences, roughly an eighth of them seen only once. The sample was also linked to a second study, of yellow fever vaccine responses in identical twins.

The source material was CD4+ T cells sorted from blood. All receptors derive from a woman aged 18 to 35 in good health. Each CDR3 is given with its conserved first and last residue. A D gene is named only where the DNA matches it firmly. Clone sizes are given selectively: once, few, many, or a class where the clone is expanded.

size: NA; D: NA; J: TRBJ1-2; V: TRBV3-1; CDR3: CASSLKSGGNYGYTF; DNA: TGTGCCAGCAGCCTAAAGAGTGGGGGAAACTATGGCTACACCTTC
size: few; D: NA; J: TRBJ2-1; V: TRBV7-8; CDR3: CASSRKAYNEQFF; DNA: TGTGCCAGCAGCCGGAAGGCCTACAATGAGCAGTTCTTC
size: NA; D: NA; J: TRBJ1-4; V: TRBV28; CDR3: CASRPDSSNEKLFF; DNA: TGTGCCAGCAGACCTGACAGTAGTAATGAAAAACTGTTTTTT
size: NA; D: TRBD1; J: TRBJ1-4; V: TRBV7-9; CDR3: CASSDTGGREKLFF; DNA: TGTGCCAGCAGCGACACAGGGGGCCGAGAAAAACTGTTTTTT
size: NA; D: TRBD1; J: TRBJ2-2; V: TRBV29-1; CDR3: CSVPLKDRAYTGELFF; DNA: TGCAGCGTTCCCCTAAAGGACAGGGCCTACACCGGGGAGCTGTTTTTT
size: NA; D: NA; J: TRBJ2-1; V: TRBV15; CDR3: CATSSGVMYNEQFF; DNA: TGTGCCACCAGCTCAGGGGTGATGTACAATGAGCAGTTCTTC
size: few; D: NA; J: TRBJ2-3; V: TRBV29-1; CDR3: CSAGGGNTDTQYF; DNA: TGCAGCGCTGGGGGAGGTAACACAGATACGCAGTATTTT
size: NA; D: NA; J: TRBJ1-1; V: TRBV6-5; CDR3: CASGRADTEAFF; DNA: TGTGCCAGTGGAAGGGCGGACACTGAAGCTTTCTTT
size: NA; D: TRBD1; J: TRBJ1-5; V: TRBV11-2; CDR3: CASSLPRQGYSNQPQHF; DNA: TGTGCCAGCAGTTTACCCCGACAGGGGTATAGCAATCAGCCCCAGCATTTT
size: NA; D: TRBD1; J: TRBJ2-1; V: TRBV20-1; CDR3: CIPGQDSYNEQFF; DNA: TGCATCCCGGGACAGGACTCCTACAATGAGCAGTTCTTC
size: few; D: NA; J: TRBJ2-4; V: TRBV3-1; CDR3: CASSQDPAKNIQYF; DNA: TGTGCCAGCAGCCAAGACCCAGCCAAAAACATTCAGTACTTC
size: NA; D: NA; J: TRBJ2-1; V: TRBV7-2; CDR3: CASSLASFDSYNEQFF; DNA: TGTGCCAGCAGCTTAGCGAGCTTCGACTCCTACAATGAGCAGTTCTTC
size: few; D: NA; J: TRBJ2-3; V: TRBV4-2; CDR3: CASSQDVRGPKRTDTQYF; DNA: TGTGCCAGCAGCCAAGACGTTCGGGGGCCAAAAAGAACAGATACGCAGTATTTT
size: NA; D: NA; J: TRBJ1-2; V: TRBV3-1; CDR3: CASSQRDRTYGYTF; DNA: TGTGCCAGCAGCCAACGCGACAGGACCTATGGCTACACCTTC
size: NA; D: NA; J: TRBJ2-1; V: TRBV2; CDR3: CASSDLGSLGEQFF; DNA: TGTGCCAGCAGTGACTTAGGATCACTGGGTGAGCAGTTCTTC
size: many; D: NA; J: TRBJ2-4; V: TRBV29-1; CDR3: CSVVEGGGNIQYF; DNA: TGCAGCGTTGTCGAGGGGGGTGGGAACATTCAGTACTTC
size: many; D: NA; J: TRBJ2-2; V: TRBV12-3/TRBV12-4; CDR3: CASSRTWQGRNTGELFF; DNA: TGTGCCAGCAGCCGGACCTGGCAGGGCCGGAACACCGGGGAGCTGTTTTTT
size: many; D: NA; J: TRBJ1-2; V: TRBV3-1; CDR3: CASSQVAGAGYTF; DNA: TGTGCCAGCAGCCAAGTTGCCGGGGCTGGCTACACCTTC
size: few; D: TRBD2; J: TRBJ2-3; V: TRBV20-1; CDR3: CSASGGALTDTQYF; DNA: TGCAGTGCTAGCGGGGGGGCCCTCACAGATACGCAGTATTTT
size: few; D: TRBD2; J: TRBJ2-7; V: TRBV7-6; CDR3: CASSSLAGHYEQYF; DNA: TGTGCCAGCAGCTCCCTAGCGGGCCACTACGAGCAGTACTTC
size: NA; D: TRBD1; J: TRBJ1-2; V: TRBV19; CDR3: CASSVLFGTGDYGYTF; DNA: TGTGCCAGTAGTGTCCTTTTTGGGACAGGGGACTATGGCTACACCTTC
size: NA; D: TRBD1; J: TRBJ2-1; V: TRBV6-5; CDR3: CASSYLVGDSYNEQFF; DNA: TGTGCCAGCAGTTACCTCGTAGGGGACAGCTACAATGAGCAGTTCTTC
size: NA; D: NA; J: TRBJ2-1; V: TRBV3-1; CDR3: CASSRIGTLGDNEQFF; DNA: TGTGCCAGCAGTCGTATCGGGACCCTTGGGGACAATGAGCAGTTCTTC
size: few; D: NA; J: TRBJ1-5; V: TRBV20-1; CDR3: CSARLAELPHNQPQHF; DNA: TGCAGTGCTAGATTGGCTGAATTACCCCACAATCAGCCCCAGCATTTT
size: NA; D: NA; J: TRBJ2-3; V: TRBV6-6; CDR3: CACRGPQTDTQYF; DNA: TGTGCCTGCAGGGGCCCCCAAACAGATACGCAGTATTTT
size: many; D: NA; J: TRBJ2-5; V: TRBV9; CDR3: CASSVHPTGETQYF; DNA: TGTGCCAGCAGCGTTCACCCCACGGGGGAGACCCAGTACTTC
size: many; D: TRBD1; J: TRBJ1-6; V: TRBV28; CDR3: CASSSIGQGDSPLHF; DNA: TGTGCCAGCAGTTCAATCGGACAGGGAGATTCACCCCTCCACTTT
size: once; D: NA; J: TRBJ2-1; V: TRBV18; CDR3: CASSPSTNEQFF; DNA: TGTGCCAGCTCACCCTCGACAAATGAGCAGTTCTTC
size: NA; D: TRBD2; J: TRBJ2-5; V: TRBV27; CDR3: CASSPGLAGFLGRETQYF; DNA: TGTGCCAGCAGTCCGGGACTAGCGGGGTTTTTAGGAAGGGAGACCCAGTACTTC
size: many; D: NA; J: TRBJ2-3; V: TRBV7-6; CDR3: CASSLGTPHSTDTQYF; DNA: TGTGCCAGCAGCTTAGGGACCCCTCATAGCACAGATACGCAGTATTTT
size: few; D: NA; J: TRBJ2-3; V: TRBV9; CDR3: CASSVVAQSTDTQYF; DNA: TGTGCCAGCAGCGTAGTAGCACAGAGCACAGATACGCAGTATTTT
size: many; D: NA; J: TRBJ2-5; V: TRBV10-3; CDR3: CAISGGEETQYF; DNA: TGTGCCATCAGTGGAGGGGAAGAGACCCAGTACTTC
size: few; D: TRBD2; J: TRBJ2-1; V: TRBV6-1; CDR3: CASSPAASGSNEQFF; DNA: TGTGCCAGCAGTCCGGCGGCTAGCGGGAGCAATGAGCAGTTCTTC
size: few; D: NA; J: TRBJ2-7; V: TRBV11-2; CDR3: CASSLNMVVFSYEQYF; DNA: TGTGCCAGCAGCTTAAATATGGTAGTTTTCTCCTACGAGCAGTACTTC
size: NA; D: TRBD1; J: TRBJ2-3; V: TRBV12-3/TRBV12-4; CDR3: CASSFTGVSTDTQYF; DNA: TGTGCCAGCAGTTTCACAGGGGTTAGCACAGATACGCAGTATTTT
size: NA; D: NA; J: TRBJ2-3; V: TRBV5-5; CDR3: CASSPRDPGWVDTQYF; DNA: TGTGCCAGCAGTCCCCGGGACCCGGGGTGGGTAGATACGCAGTATTTT
size: few; D: NA; J: TRBJ2-1; V: TRBV3-1; CDR3: CASSQDVRQFF; DNA: TGTGCCAGCAGCCAAGACGTAAGGCAGTTCTTC
size: NA; D: TRBD1; J: TRBJ2-3; V: TRBV6-1; CDR3: CASSQGAGGTQYF; DNA: TGTGCCAGCAGCCAGGGGGCGGGTGGTACGCAGTATTTT
size: few; D: NA; J: TRBJ1-6; V: TRBV11-2; CDR3: CASSPVASLGDSPLHF; DNA: TGTGCCAGCAGCCCCGTGGCGAGCTTAGGGGATTCACCCCTCCACTTT
size: few; D: NA; J: TRBJ2-5; V: TRBV5-6; CDR3: CASSFLRGDDQETQYF; DNA: TGTGCCAGCAGCTTCCTAAGGGGAGACGACCAAGAGACCCAGTACTTC
size: NA; D: TRBD1; J: TRBJ2-7; V: TRBV12-3/TRBV12-4; CDR3: CASSLDGQGAHEQYF; DNA: TGTGCCAGCAGTTTAGATGGACAGGGGGCCCACGAGCAGTACTTC
size: NA; D: TRBD2; J: TRBJ2-7; V: TRBV12-3/TRBV12-4; CDR3: CASSLSLAGGGTAGSYEQYF; DNA: TGTGCCAGCAGTTTATCACTAGCGGGAGGAGGGACGGCCGGGTCCTACGAGCAGTACTTC
size: NA; D: TRBD1; J: TRBJ2-1; V: TRBV4-2; CDR3: CASSQQKGAGDEQFF; DNA: TGTGCCAGCAGCCAACAAAAGGGGGCAGGTGATGAGCAGTTCTTC
size: NA; D: NA; J: TRBJ1-1; V: TRBV28; CDR3: CASSPYAVNTEAFF; DNA: TGTGCCAGCAGTCCTTATGCGGTGAACACTGAAGCTTTCTTT
size: many; D: NA; J: TRBJ2-7; V: TRBV12-3/TRBV12-4; CDR3: CASGKGWQQYF; DNA: TGTGCCAGCGGAAAAGGGTGGCAGCAGTACTTC
size: many; D: NA; J: TRBJ1-1; V: TRBV12-3/TRBV12-4; CDR3: CASSRGAVMNTEAFF; DNA: TGTGCCAGCAGCCGCGGGGCGGTGATGAACACTGAAGCTTTCTTT